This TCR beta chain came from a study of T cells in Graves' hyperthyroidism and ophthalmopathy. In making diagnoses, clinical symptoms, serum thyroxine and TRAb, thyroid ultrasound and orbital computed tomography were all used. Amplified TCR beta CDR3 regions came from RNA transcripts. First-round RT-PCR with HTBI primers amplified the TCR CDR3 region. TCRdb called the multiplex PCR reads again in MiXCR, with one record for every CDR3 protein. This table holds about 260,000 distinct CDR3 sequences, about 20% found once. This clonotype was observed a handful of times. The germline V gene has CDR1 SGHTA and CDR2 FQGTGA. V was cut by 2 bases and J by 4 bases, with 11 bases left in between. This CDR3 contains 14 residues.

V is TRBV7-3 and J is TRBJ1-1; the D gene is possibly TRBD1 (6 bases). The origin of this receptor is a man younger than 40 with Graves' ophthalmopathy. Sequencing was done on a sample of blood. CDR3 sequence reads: CASSLQGPLTEAFF. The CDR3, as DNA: TGTGCCAGCAGCTTACAGGGGCCTCTCACTGAAGCTTTCTTT.